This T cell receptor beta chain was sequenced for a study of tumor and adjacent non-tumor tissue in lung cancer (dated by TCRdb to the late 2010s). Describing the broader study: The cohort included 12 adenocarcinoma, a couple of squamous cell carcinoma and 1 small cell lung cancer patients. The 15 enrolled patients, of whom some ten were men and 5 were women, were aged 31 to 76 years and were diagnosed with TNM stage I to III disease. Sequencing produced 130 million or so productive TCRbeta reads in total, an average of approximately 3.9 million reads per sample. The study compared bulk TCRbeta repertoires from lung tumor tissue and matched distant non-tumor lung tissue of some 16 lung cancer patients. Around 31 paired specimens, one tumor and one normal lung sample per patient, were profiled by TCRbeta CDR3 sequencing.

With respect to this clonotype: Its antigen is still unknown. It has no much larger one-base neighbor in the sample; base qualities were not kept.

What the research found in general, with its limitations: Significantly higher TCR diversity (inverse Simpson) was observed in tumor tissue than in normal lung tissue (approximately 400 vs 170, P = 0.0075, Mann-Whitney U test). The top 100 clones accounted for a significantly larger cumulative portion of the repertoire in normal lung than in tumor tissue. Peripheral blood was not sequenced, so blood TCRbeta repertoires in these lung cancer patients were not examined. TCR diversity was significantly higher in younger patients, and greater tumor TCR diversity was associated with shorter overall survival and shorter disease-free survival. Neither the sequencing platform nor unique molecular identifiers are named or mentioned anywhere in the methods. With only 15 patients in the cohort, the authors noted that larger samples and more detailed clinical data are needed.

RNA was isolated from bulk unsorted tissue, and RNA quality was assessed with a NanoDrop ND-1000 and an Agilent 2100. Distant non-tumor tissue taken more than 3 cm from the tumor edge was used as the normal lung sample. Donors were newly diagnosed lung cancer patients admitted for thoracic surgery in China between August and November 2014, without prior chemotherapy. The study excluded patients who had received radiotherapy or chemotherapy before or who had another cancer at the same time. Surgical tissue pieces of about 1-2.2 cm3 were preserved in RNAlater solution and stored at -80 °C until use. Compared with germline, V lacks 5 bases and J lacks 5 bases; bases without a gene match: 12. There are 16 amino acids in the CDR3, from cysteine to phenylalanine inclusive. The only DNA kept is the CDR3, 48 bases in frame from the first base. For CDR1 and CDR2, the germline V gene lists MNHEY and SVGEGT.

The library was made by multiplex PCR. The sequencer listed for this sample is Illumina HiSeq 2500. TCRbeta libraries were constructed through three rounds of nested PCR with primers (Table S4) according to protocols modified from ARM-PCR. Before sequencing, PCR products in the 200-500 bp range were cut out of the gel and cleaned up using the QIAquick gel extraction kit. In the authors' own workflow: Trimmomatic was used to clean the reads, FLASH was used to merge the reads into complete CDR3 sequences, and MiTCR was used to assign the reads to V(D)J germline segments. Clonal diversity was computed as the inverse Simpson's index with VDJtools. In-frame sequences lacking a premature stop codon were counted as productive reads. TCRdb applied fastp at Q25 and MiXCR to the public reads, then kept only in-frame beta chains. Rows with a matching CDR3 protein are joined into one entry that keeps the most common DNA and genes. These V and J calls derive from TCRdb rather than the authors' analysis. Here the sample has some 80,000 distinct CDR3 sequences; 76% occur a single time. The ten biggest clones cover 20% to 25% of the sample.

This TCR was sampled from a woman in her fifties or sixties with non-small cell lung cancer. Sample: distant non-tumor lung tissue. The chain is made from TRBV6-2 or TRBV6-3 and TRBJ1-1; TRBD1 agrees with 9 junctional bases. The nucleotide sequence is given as TGTGCCAGCAGTAATGCCACAGGGGGCATCGAAACTGAAGCTTTCTTT. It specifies CASSNATGGIETEAFF.